Below are 22 T cell receptor beta chains sequenced from a single sample in a study of graft-versus-host responses after intestinal transplantation. Clones were read by immunoSEQ multiplex PCR, and TCRdb kept only the in-frame ones, dropping some. The table shows more than 95,000 clones, with approximately 94% occurring only once. What these receptors recognize is not known. This specimen was unstimulated CD8+ T cells sorted from spleen or lymph node cells, taken before intestinal transplant. The receptors stem from a human donor who received an intestinal transplant.

This clone was observed a single time. The chain combines TRBV14 with TRBJ2-7; D call uncertain. Between the trimmed V and J ends, which lost 0 bases and 6 bases, there was a span of 9 bases. In germline, CDR1 is SGHDN, CDR2 FVKESK. The CDR3 totals 13 residues. Here the CDR3 DNA reads TGTGCCAGCAGCCAAGATACTGGCTTCGAGCAGTACTTC. Translated: CASSQDTGFEQYF. Looking up the rest from reference TRBV14 and TRBJ2-7 gives the full variable domain: EAGVTQFPSHSVIEKGQTVTLRCDPISGHDNLYWYRRVMGKEIKFLLHFVKESKQDESGMPNNRFLAERTGGTYSTLKVQPAELEDSGVYFCASSQDTGFEQYFGPGTRLTVT.

The chain has TRBV7-9 and TRBJ2-7; D call uncertain. The CDR3 spans 16 residues. V was cut by 5 bases and J by 0 bases, with 17 bases left in between. Germline V lookup: CDR1 SEHNR, CDR2 FQNEAQ (reference sequence). CDR3 DNA: TGTGCCAGCAGCATGCCGGACCCAGAGTACTCCTACGAGCAGTACTTC. This gives the protein CASSMPDPEYSYEQYF.

The chain has TRBV27 and TRBJ2-4; 7 bases fit TRBD2. With V trimmed by 4 bases and J by 0 bases, 3 bases remained unmatched. Germline V gene lookup returns CDR1 MNHEY and CDR2 SMNVEV (reference sequence). The CDR3 is made up of 15 amino acids. The CDR3 sequence is CASSSSGAAKNIQYF. In DNA, the CDR3 is TGTGCCAGCAGTTCAAGCGGGGCAGCCAAAAACATTCAGTACTTC.

The chain combines TRBV5-4 with TRBJ1-6; D remains unclear. V lost 4 bases and J lost 7, with 21 bases in between. The germline gives CDR1 SGHNT, CDR2 YYREEE (reference sequence). The length of the CDR3 is 17 residues. CDR3 bases: TGTGCCAGCAGCCTTGGTATTTCTGGCCAGGTGAATTCACCCCTCCACTTT. Its protein is CASSLGISGQVNSPLHF. The entire variable domain, with the rest obtained from reference TRBV5-4 and TRBJ1-6, is as follows: ETGVTQSPTHLIKTRGQQVTLRCSSQSGHNTVSWYQQALGQGPQFIFQYYREEENGRGNFPPRFSGLQFPNYSSELNVNALELDDSALYLCASSLGISGQVNSPLHFGNGTRLTVT.

This clone occurred once. The CDR3 spells CASILGTHNEQFF. The DNA for the CDR3 is TGTGCCAGCATCCTCGGGACGCACAATGAGCAGTTCTTC. The chain couples TRBV7-9 to TRBJ2-1; tentatively, D is TRBD1 or TRBD2 (5 bases each). The CDR3 length is 13 residues. Trimming removed 7 bases at V and 5 bases at J, with 12 bases between. Germline assignment: CDR1 SEHNR and CDR2 FQNEAQ (reference sequence).

This chain links TRBV2 with TRBJ1-5, with a weak D call TRBD1 (6 bases). In germline, CDR1 is SNHLY, CDR2 FYNNEI. With 4 bases removed from V and 2 bases from J, the gap between germline ends came to 24 bases. The CDR3 runs 19 residues. The CDR3 bases are TGTGCCAGCAGTGCCAATCCGATGACAGGCCCTTGGGGCAATCAGCCCCAGCATTTT. Its protein is CASSANPMTGPWGNQPQHF.

V and J are TRBV7-6 and TRBJ1-1; D call uncertain. Trimming stripped 0 bases from V and 4 bases from J, with 6 bases between. Germline lookup yields CDR1 SGHVS and CDR2 FNYEAQ. This CDR3 is built from 13 residues. The DNA for the CDR3 is TGTGCCAGCAGCTTAGCCCGTCTCACTGAAGCTTTCTTT. It is translated as CASSLARLTEAFF.

This chain uses TRBV9 with TRBJ1-3; 9 bases match TRBD1. CDR3 length equals 15 residues. CDR1 is SGDLS, CDR2 YYNGEE, per germline. The J segment lost 5 bases and the V segment lost 1 base, leaving 4 bases of the junction unmatched. The CDR3 DNA reads TGTGCCAGCAGCGTAAACGGACAGGGGCGAAACACCATATATTTT. Protein product: CASSVNGQGRNTIYF.

This clone has more than one count but fewer than ten. The rearrangement uses TRBV30 and TRBJ2-1; no definite D call. The V gene's germline CDR1 is GTSNPN and CDR2 SVGIG (reference sequence). CDR3 length: 11 residues. V was shortened by 1 base and J by 8 bases, with 6 bases between the two germline ends. CDR3 coding DNA: TGTGCCTGGAGTGAGGTCCATGAGCAGTTCTTC. This gives the protein CAWSEVHEQFF.

This chain uses TRBV7-8 with TRBJ2-5; 9 positions agree with TRBD2. The V and J ends lost 3 bases and 5 bases, in that order; junction bases with no gene match: 4. Germline CDR1 reads SGHVS; CDR2 reads FQNEAQ. CDR3 size: 14 residues. The CDR3 is CASSFSRGGETQYF. The CDR3, as DNA: TGTGCCAGCAGCTTCTCGCGGGGGGGGGAGACCCAGTACTTC.

The chain joins TRBV2 to TRBJ2-1; 7 bases align to TRBD2. This CDR3 spans 15 amino acids. V lost 4 bases to trimming and J lost 9 bases; unmatched junction nucleotides: 12. CDR1 and CDR2 from the germline V gene are SNHLY and FYNNEI. The CDR3: CASSGDKRGGSEQFF. The CDR3 DNA is TGTGCCAGCAGTGGAGACAAGCGGGGTGGCAGTGAGCAGTTCTTC. The entire variable domain, with the rest obtained from reference TRBV2 and TRBJ2-1, is as follows: EPEVTQTPSHQVTQMGQEVILRCVPISNHLYFYWYRQILGQKVEFLVSFYNNEISEKSEIFDDQFSVERPDGSNFTLKIRSTKLEDSAMYFCASSGDKRGGSEQFFGPGTRLTVL.

The J gene is TRBJ1-2, the V gene TRBV25-1, with a tentative D call TRBD1 (5 bases). The CDR3 runs to 15 residues. Germline V gene sequence: CDR1 MGHDK, CDR2 SYGVNS. V gave up 3 bases and J gave up 4 bases, with 15 bases separating them. The CDR3 region is CASSDLRAGLYGYTF. CDR3 DNA: TGTGCCAGCAGTGATCTAAGGGCAGGGCTCTATGGCTACACCTTC.

The CDR3 region is CASSLLQGINSPLHF. The CDR3 DNA follows: TGCGCCAGCAGCTTGCTACAGGGGATTAATTCACCCCTCCACTTT. This rearrangement joins TRBV5-1 to TRBJ1-6; 7 nucleotides agree with TRBD1. There are 15 residues in the CDR3. The trim removed 1 base at V and 6 bases at J, leaving 4 bases unmatched. Germline CDR1 is SGHRS and CDR2 is YFSETQ.

The CDR3 DNA follows: TGTGCCAGCAGCGTAGAGGCGGGGGGTTCCTACAATGAGCAGTTCTTC. Protein sequence: CASSVEAGGSYNEQFF. This sequence joins TRBV9 and TRBJ2-1; 8 nucleotides line up with TRBD2. CDR1 and CDR2 from the germline V gene are SGDLS and YYNGEE. This CDR3 is 16 amino acids long. V lost 0 bases and J lost 1; bases outside the gene matches: 3.

J is TRBJ2-5 and V is TRBV5-6; D perhaps matches TRBD2 (5 bases). The CDR3 sequence is 15 residues long. Trimming shortened V by 3 bases and J by 4 bases, and 16 bases separated the two germline ends. The germline V gene encodes CDR1 SGHDT and CDR2 YYEEEE. CDR3 coding DNA: TGTGCCAGCAGCTCCGTTCTAGCCGCCAGAGAGACCCAGTACTTC. Amino acids: CASSSVLAARETQYF.

The chain links TRBV2 to TRBJ1-6; D is undetermined. The germline V and J ends were trimmed by 2 bases and 2 bases, with 7 bases remaining between them. Germline assignment: CDR1 SNHLY and CDR2 FYNNEI. The CDR3 sequence is 15 residues long. The chain's CDR3 is CASSERDPYNSPLHF. As DNA, the CDR3 is TGTGCCAGCAGTGAACGGGATCCCTATAATTCACCCCTCCACTTT. The whole variable domain, filled in from reference TRBV2 and TRBJ1-6, reads EPEVTQTPSHQVTQMGQEVILRCVPISNHLYFYWYRQILGQKVEFLVSFYNNEISEKSEIFDDQFSVERPDGSNFTLKIRSTKLEDSAMYFCASSERDPYNSPLHFGNGTRLTVT.

The V gene is TRBV7-8, the J gene TRBJ2-3; D uncertain. The CDR3 contains 14 residues. CDR1 and CDR2 (germline): SGHVS, FQNEAQ. The V end lost 1 base, the J end lost 5 bases, and 10 bases lay between the germline ends. The CDR3 here is CASSLEVLGDTQYF. Here the CDR3 DNA reads TGTGCCAGCAGCTTAGAGGTTCTTGGAGATACGCAGTATTTT.

The V gene is TRBV27, the J gene TRBJ2-3; 13 positions agree with TRBD2. J was trimmed by 1 base and V by 4 bases; bases with no gene match: 2. Looked up from germline, CDR1 is MNHEY and CDR2 is SMNVEV (reference sequence). The CDR3 consists of 16 residues. The CDR3 DNA sequence: TGTGCCAGCAGTTCAACTAGCGGGGGGGGCACAGATACGCAGTATTTT. Residues: CASSSTSGGGTDTQYF.

This rearrangement joins TRBV4-2 to TRBJ2-7; possibly TRBD1 for D (6 bases). The V end was cut by 0 bases, the J end by 0 bases, with 12 bases between. CDR1 LGHNA and CDR2 YNFKEQ come from the germline V gene. The CDR3 is made up of 16 amino acids. The CDR3: CASSQDRTASSYEQYF. The CDR3 DNA sequence: TGTGCCAGCAGCCAAGATCGGACAGCAAGCTCCTACGAGCAGTACTTC.

The rearrangement uses TRBV18 and TRBJ2-1; 9 bases match TRBD1. The V gene's germline CDR1 is KGHSH and CDR2 LQKENI. This CDR3 comprises 16 residues. V lost 0 bases and J lost 12; bases outside the gene matches: 12. Here the CDR3 DNA reads TGTGCCAGCTCACCACCGTTGGGACAGGGCTCGAACGGGCAGTTCTTC. As protein: CASSPPLGQGSNGQFF. Filled out from reference TRBV18 and TRBJ2-1, the complete variable domain reads NAGVMQNPRHLVRRRGQEARLRCSPMKGHSHVYWYRQLPEEGLKFMVYLQKENIIDESGMPKERFSAEFPKEGPSILRIQQVVRGDSAAYFCASSPPLGQGSNGQFFGPGTRLTVL.

V is TRBV7-8 and J is TRBJ2-5, with 12 bases lining up with TRBD2. The CDR3 runs 13 residues. V was pared by 8 bases and J by 5 bases, with 3 bases of the junction left unmatched. Germline loops: CDR1 SGHVS, CDR2 FQNEAQ. The CDR3 protein is CASETSGGETQYF. As DNA, the CDR3 is TGTGCCAGCGAGACTAGCGGGGGTGAGACCCAGTACTTC. The whole variable domain, filled in from reference TRBV7-8 and TRBJ2-5, reads GAGVSQSPRYKVAKRGQDVALRCDPISGHVSLFWYQQALGQGPEFLTYFQNEAQLDKSGLPSDRFFAERPEGSVSTLKIQRTQQEDSAVYLCASETSGGETQYFGPGTRLLVL.

The V gene is TRBV4-1, the J gene TRBJ2-1; D gene uncertain. The CDR3 is made up of 13 amino acids. Germline lookup yields CDR1 MGHRA and CDR2 YSYEKL. The V end lost 4 bases, the J end lost 3 bases, and 7 bases lay between the germline ends. The CDR3 sequence: CASSPSSYNEQFF. As DNA, the CDR3 is TGCGCCAGCAGCCCGAGCAGCTACAATGAGCAGTTCTTC.